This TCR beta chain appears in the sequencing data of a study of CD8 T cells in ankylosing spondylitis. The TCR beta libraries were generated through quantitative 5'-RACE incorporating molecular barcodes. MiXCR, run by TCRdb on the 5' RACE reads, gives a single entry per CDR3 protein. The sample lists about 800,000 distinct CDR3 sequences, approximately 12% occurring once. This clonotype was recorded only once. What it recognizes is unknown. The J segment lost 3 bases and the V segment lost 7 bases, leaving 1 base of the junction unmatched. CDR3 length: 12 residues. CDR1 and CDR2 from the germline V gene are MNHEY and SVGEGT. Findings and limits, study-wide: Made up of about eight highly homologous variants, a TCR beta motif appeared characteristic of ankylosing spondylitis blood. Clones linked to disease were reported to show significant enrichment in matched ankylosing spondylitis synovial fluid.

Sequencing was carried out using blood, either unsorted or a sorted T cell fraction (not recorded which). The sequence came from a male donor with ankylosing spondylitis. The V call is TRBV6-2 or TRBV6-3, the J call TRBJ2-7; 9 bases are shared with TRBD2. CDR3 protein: CASTTSGYEQYF. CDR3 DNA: TGTGCCAGCACGACTAGCGGCTACGAGCAGTACTTC.